This T cell receptor beta chain was recorded in a study of blood T cell repertoires in COVID-19. The wider study: Collection of acute and convalescent COVID-19 samples took place in the United States, Italy and Spain.

V lost 2 bases, J lost 7 bases, and 5 bases stayed unmatched. Per germline, CDR1 SEHNR and CDR2 FQNEAQ (reference sequence). CDR3 size: 14 residues. Using immunoSEQ multiplex PCR, the repertoire was profiled, and TCRdb retains in-frame clones only, with some absent. The sample lists about 200,000 clones, over 80% seen once, with around 25% in the top ten. The chain is built from TRBV7-9 and TRBJ1-2; 9 bases agree with TRBD1. This TCR was recovered from a man between 40 and 49 years old with acute or convalescent COVID-19. Sequencing used peripheral blood. CDR3 region: CASSLRDRDSGYTF. For the CDR3, the DNA is TGTGCCAGCAGCTTAAGGGACAGGGATAGTGGCTACACCTTC.